This T cell receptor (beta chain) was sequenced during a study of T cell repertoires in ileal Crohn's disease. Study-level findings and limits: Compared with non-smokers, active smokers at surgery showed more clonal expansions.

Looked up from germline, CDR1 is LGHNA and CDR2 is YNFKEQ. This CDR3 region has 15 residues. V lost 4 bases and J lost 5; bases outside the gene matches: 10. Measured with immunoSEQ multiplex PCR; TCRdb has only the in-frame clones, and not every one. The sample carries around 5,700 clones, approximately 90% recorded once. Surgical specimens yielded lamina propria lymphocytes, which were density-gradient separated and then sorted. In this sample, this clone turned up once. Its antigen is not known. Sequences were obtained from CD4+ T cells from ileum. The receptor's source is an adult with Crohn's disease. Some clones in this sample may be carry-over from other donors' samples. V and J are TRBV4-2 and TRBJ2-7, with 8 bases that match TRBD1. CDR3 sequence (DNA): TGTGCCAGCAGCCCCTGGTCAGGGGGCTTCGACGAGCAGTACTTC. Protein product: CASSPWSGGFDEQYF.